A selection of T cell receptor beta chains follows, all from one sample in a study of T cell repertoires in cytomegalovirus infection. One entry per CDR3 protein, called by TCRdb with MiXCR from the reads. The sample gives approximately 500,000 distinct CDR3 sequences, about 11% of which show up once; roughly a tenth is in the top ten. Sequencing was done on a sample of PBMCs. The receptors stem from a human donor in good health (CMV status not recorded). Some clones in this sample may be carry-over from other donors' samples. CDR3s include the opening cysteine and the closing phenylalanine or tryptophan. The order of the fields is D gene, J gene, clone size, V gene, CDR3 DNA, CDR3 protein. D genes are given only for firm matches. The listing skips clone size in some rows; elsewhere it reads once, few, many or a size class.

NA TRBJ2-1 many TRBV7-3 TGTGCCAGCAGCGTTAAGGGGGGGGGGACATCCTACAATGAGCAGTTCTTC CASSVKGGGTSYNEQFF
NA TRBJ1-1 many TRBV7-6 TGTGCCAGCAGCGGGGGCCAGGCACTGAACACTGAAGCTTTCTTT CASSGGQALNTEAFF
NA TRBJ2-1 many TRBV19 TGTGCCAGTAGTCCGCCCCGGGGCAGGGGCTACAATGAGCAGTTCTTC CASSPPRGRGYNEQFF
NA TRBJ2-5 NA TRBV30 TGTGCCTGGAGACGGCCCCGGACAGCCCTCCAAGAGACCCAGTACTTC CAWRRPRTALQETQYF
NA TRBJ1-3 few TRBV28 TGTGCCAGCAGCGTCGGCGGGTTGTCTGGAAACACCATATATTTT CASSVGGLSGNTIYF
TRBD1 TRBJ1-2 NA TRBV5-1 TGCGCCAGCAAGGCGGACACAGGGGGCTATGGCTACAACTTC CASKADTGGYGYNF
NA TRBJ1-5 NA TRBV29-1 TGCAGCGTTGTTGTGCGGGGGGAGCAGCCCCAGCATTTT CSVVVRGEQPQHF
TRBD2 TRBJ2-7 NA TRBV5-4 TGTGCCAGCAGCGGGGGACTAGCGGCAATCTACGAGCAGTACTTC CASSGGLAAIYEQYF
NA TRBJ1-2 NA TRBV5-4 TGTGCCAGCAGCTCCGGGGACGAGAGATATGGCTACACCTTC CASSSGDERYGYTF
NA TRBJ1-2 NA TRBV6-1 TGTGCCAGCAGTGAAGCGCAAACTAGGACCTATGGCTACACCTTC CASSEAQTRTYGYTF
NA TRBJ2-7 NA TRBV2 TGTGCCAGCACCGCGCTCTACGAGCAGTACTTC CASTALYEQYF
TRBD1 TRBJ2-2 many TRBV7-8 TGTGCCAGCAGCCCGAGACAGGGCTTAGGGGACACCGGGGAGCTGTTTTTT CASSPRQGLGDTGELFF
NA TRBJ2-5 NA TRBV7-9 TGTGCCAGCAGCATGAGAGGGTTCCAAGAGACCCAGTACTTC CASSMRGFQETQYF
TRBD1 TRBJ2-7 many TRBV20-1 TGCAGTGCCAAGCCCGGGACAGGGGGCTACGAGCAGTACTTC CSAKPGTGGYEQYF
TRBD1 TRBJ1-5 NA TRBV10-2 TGCGCCAGCAGTCATGGACCCTCCGGGACAGGGACTCAGCCCCAGCATTTT CASSHGPSGTGTQPQHF
TRBD1 TRBJ1-1 many TRBV6-2/TRBV6-3 TGTGCCAGCAGCTCGCAACCAAGGGGGGGGGACAGGAGACACGGGACTGAAGCTTTCTTT CASSSQPRGGDRRHGTEAFF
NA TRBJ2-1 many TRBV29-1 TGCAGCGTTGAAGATCCCCTAGCGAACTACAATGAGCAGTTCTTC CSVEDPLANYNEQFF
NA TRBJ2-5 few TRBV20-1 TGCAGTGCTAGAGTAAACAGGTTGTCGTCAGATATACAAGAGACCCAGTACTTC CSARVNRLSSDIQETQYF
NA TRBJ2-1 few TRBV4-2 TGTGCCAGCAGCCAAACCCAAAATGAACATGAGCAGTTCTTC CASSQTQNEHEQFF
NA TRBJ2-1 few TRBV19 TGTGCCAGTAGTATTATGGCGGCTGTGGGTGGGAGGAATGAGCAGTTCTTC CASSIMAAVGGRNEQFF
NA TRBJ1-2 many TRBV11-2 TGTGCCAGCAGCTTTTGGTGGCAAAATGGCTACACCTTC CASSFWWQNGYTF
NA TRBJ1-3 many TRBV7-8 TGTGCCAGCAGCTATGGGCCTAGCAATACCCCAAACACCATATATTTT CASSYGPSNTPNTIYF
TRBD1 TRBJ2-5 many TRBV5-4 TGTGCCAGCACCCTGTTGACAGGGGAAATGTACTTC CASTLLTGEMYF
TRBD1 TRBJ1-1 many TRBV12-5 TGTGCTAGTGGTACCGGACAGGCAAACACTGAAGCTTTCTTT CASGTGQANTEAFF
NA TRBJ1-5 many TRBV11-2 TGTGCCAGCAGCCCTGGGTGGAATCAGCCCCAGCATTTT CASSPGWNQPQHF
TRBD1 TRBJ1-4 many TRBV9 TGTGCCAGCAGCCCAACGACCGGGACAGGGGACGAAAAACTGTTTTTT CASSPTTGTGDEKLFF
NA TRBJ2-1 many TRBV7-9 TGTGCCAGCAGCTTATATCCCGCTAGCAATTACAATGAGCAGTTCTTC CASSLYPASNYNEQFF
NA TRBJ2-3 NA TRBV12-3/TRBV12-4 TGTGCCAGCAGCCCGTTCGGTGGCACAGATACGCAGTATTTT CASSPFGGTDTQYF
NA TRBJ2-2 few TRBV4-1 TGTGCCAGCGCTTCTGAGACCGGGGAGCTGTTTTTT CASASETGELFF
NA TRBJ2-3 NA TRBV5-4 TGTGCCAGCAGGGTAGCTCGGACCCAGGGGGATACGCAGTATTTT CASRVARTQGDTQYF
NA TRBJ1-2 many TRBV20-1 TGCAGTGCTAACCCCAGGGAATATGGCTACACCTTC CSANPREYGYTF
TRBD1 TRBJ1-6 few TRBV3-1 TGTGCCAGCAGCCAAGTGGGGACAGGATTATCACCCCTCCACTTT CASSQVGTGLSPLHF
TRBD1 TRBJ2-6 NA TRBV9 TGTGCCAGCAGCCCGGACAGGGGCAACTCTGGGGCCAACGTCCTGACTTTC CASSPDRGNSGANVLTF
NA TRBJ2-1 few TRBV15 TGTGCCACCAGCAGGGAGATAAATGAGCAGTTCTTC CATSREINEQFF
NA TRBJ1-1 many TRBV5-1 TGCGCCAGCAGCTCAGAATGGGGTTTGGGTGACGCTGAAGCTTTCTTT CASSSEWGLGDAEAFF
TRBD2 TRBJ2-1 NA TRBV19 TGTGCCAGTAGCAATCGTCCGAGCGGGGGGGTCTACAATGAGCAGTTCTTC CASSNRPSGGVYNEQFF
TRBD1 TRBJ1-2 many TRBV5-1 TGCGCCAGCAGCTTAAGGGACAGAAACTATGGCTACACCTTC CASSLRDRNYGYTF
TRBD2 TRBJ2-1 few TRBV18 TGTGCCAGCTCAGAGGGACTAGCGCTCGATGAGCAGTTCTTC CASSEGLALDEQFF
NA TRBJ2-5 few TRBV20-1 TGCAGTGCCTTAGGGCGGGGATGGTACCAAGAGACCCAGTACTTC CSALGRGWYQETQYF
NA TRBJ1-1 NA TRBV6-2/TRBV6-3 TGTGCCAGCACCACCCGGACTACGCCGTTGAACACTGAAGCTTTCTTT CASTTRTTPLNTEAFF
TRBD2 TRBJ2-1 NA TRBV2 TGTGCCAGCAGTGAAGCGCCAGGACTAGCGGGAGGAGAGGAGCAGTTCTTC CASSEAPGLAGGEEQFF
NA TRBJ2-6 many TRBV4-2 TGTGCCAGCAGCCAAGATCCGGCTGGGATAAAGGCTGGGGCCAACGTCCTGACTTTC CASSQDPAGIKAGANVLTF
NA TRBJ1-2 many TRBV10-3 TGTGCCATCAGGGCCCTTGGGGGTCATCTGGTCTATGGCTACACCTTC CAIRALGGHLVYGYTF
TRBD1 TRBJ2-2 many TRBV5-1 TGCGCCAGCAGCCCTCGGACAGGGGAGGCCGGGGAGCTGTTTTTT CASSPRTGEAGELFF
NA TRBJ2-5 many TRBV11-3 TGTGCCAGCAGCTTCCACGGACCCGGGGAGACCCAGTACTTC CASSFHGPGETQYF
TRBD1 TRBJ1-1 many TRBV20-1 TGCAGTGCTTCCCTCAGGGGGGGAACGAGTGTTGAAGCTTTCTTT CSASLRGGTSVEAFF
TRBD2 TRBJ2-5 NA TRBV25-1 TGTGCCAGCAGTGAATCGGCGGGGGGATGGGAGACCCAGTACTTC CASSESAGGWETQYF
NA TRBJ1-6 NA TRBV19 TGTGCCAGTAGTATAGCTGGTCCGGGTGTGCGGTCACCCCTCCACTTT CASSIAGPGVRSPLHF
NA TRBJ1-5 many TRBV5-1 TGCGCCAGCAGCGCTGCGGGGAGCAATCAGCCCCAGCATTTT CASSAAGSNQPQHF
TRBD2 TRBJ2-3 few TRBV5-5 TGTGCCAGCAGCTTGAAAAGTTTTCGTGGGACTAGCGACACAGATACGCAGTATTTT CASSLKSFRGTSDTDTQYF
NA TRBJ1-1 many TRBV5-1 TGCGCCAGCAGCTTGGCTGTGGACACTGAAGCTTTCTTT CASSLAVDTEAFF
NA TRBJ1-2 many TRBV15 TGTGCCACCAGCAGGGGTAGGGGGGAGAACTATGGCTACACCTTC CATSRGRGENYGYTF
NA TRBJ2-1 NA TRBV6-5 TGTGCCAGCAGTTACAGAGCGGAAAACAATGAGCAGTTCTTC CASSYRAENNEQFF
TRBD2 TRBJ2-1 few TRBV9 TGTGCCAGCAGCGTAGATCGAGCGGGGGGGCGCGAGCAGTTCTTC CASSVDRAGGREQFF
TRBD2 TRBJ2-7 NA TRBV20-1 TGCAGTGCTAGTAGCGGGGGCATTAGCTCCTACGAGCAGTACTTC CSASSGGISSYEQYF
TRBD2 TRBJ2-5 many TRBV2 TGTGCCAGCAGTCCCTTGGGACTAGCGGAAGAGACCCAGTACTTC CASSPLGLAEETQYF
NA TRBJ2-3 few TRBV6-5 TGTGCCAGCAGTTACTCGCGCCCCTCGGCAGATACGCAGTATTTT CASSYSRPSADTQYF